The present T cell receptor (beta chain) was sequenced within a study of T cell repertoires in ileal Crohn's disease. The repertoire was sequenced with immunoSEQ multiplex PCR; TCRdb's copy has only in-frame clones and lacks some. Altogether several thousand clones are present, 55% to 75% being singletons, with the ten largest covering about a quarter. A remark on this clone: Compared with germline, one end of the junction differs, possibly owing to a read error.

The CDR3 runs 13 residues. Described time point: proximal margin of the surgical specimen (macroscopically non-inflamed). The sample comprised ileal tissue. This chain links TRBV5-3 with TRBJ1-5; 7 positions match TRBD1. TRBV5-3 is noted as an ORF with a role that remains uncertain. This TCR was recovered from an adult with Crohn's disease. CDR3: CARSLSIRDSRAF. The CDR3 DNA reads as TGTGCCAGAAGCTTGTCCATACGGGACAGCAGAGCTTTT.